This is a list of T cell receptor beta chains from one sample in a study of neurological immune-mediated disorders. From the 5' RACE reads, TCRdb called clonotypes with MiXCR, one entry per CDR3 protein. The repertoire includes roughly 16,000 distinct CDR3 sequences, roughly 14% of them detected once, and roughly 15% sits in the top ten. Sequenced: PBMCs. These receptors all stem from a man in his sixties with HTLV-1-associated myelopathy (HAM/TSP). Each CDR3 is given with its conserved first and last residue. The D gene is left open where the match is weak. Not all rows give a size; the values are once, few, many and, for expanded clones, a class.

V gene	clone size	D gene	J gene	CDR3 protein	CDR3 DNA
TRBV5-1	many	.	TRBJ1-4	CASTLRPLSNEKLFF	TGCGCCAGCACCCTCCGACCGCTTTCGAATGAAAAACTGTTTTTT
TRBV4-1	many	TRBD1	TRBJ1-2	CASSQEGGGPRVYGYTF	TGCGCCAGCAGCCAAGAAGGGGGCGGACCGCGGGTCTATGGCTACACCTTC
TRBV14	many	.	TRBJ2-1	CASSPHYGSDNEQFF	TGTGCCAGCAGCCCCCACTACGGGTCTGACAATGAGCAGTTCTTC
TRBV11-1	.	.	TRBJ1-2	CASSLDGGRGYTF	TGTGCCAGCAGCTTAGACGGGGGTCGTGGCTACACCTTC
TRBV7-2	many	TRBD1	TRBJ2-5	CASSLGAGTGYQETQYF	TGTGCCAGCAGCTTAGGTGCCGGGACAGGGTATCAAGAGACCCAGTACTTC
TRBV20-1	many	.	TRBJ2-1	CSARPLLSEQFF	TGCAGTGCTAGGCCCCTCCTTAGTGAGCAGTTCTTC
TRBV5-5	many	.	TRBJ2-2	CASSPRAQGELFF	TGTGCCAGCAGCCCCCGGGCGCAGGGGGAGCTGTTTTTT
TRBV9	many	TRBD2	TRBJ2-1	CASSADPLAGHVMRTEQFF	TGTGCCAGCAGCGCAGACCCACTAGCGGGGCATGTAATGCGTACCGAGCAGTTCTTC
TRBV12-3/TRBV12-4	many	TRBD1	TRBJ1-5	CASREGQGVSNQPQHF	TGTGCCAGCAGGGAAGGACAGGGAGTTAGCAATCAGCCCCAGCATTTT
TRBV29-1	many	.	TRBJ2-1	CSVERVYNEQFF	TGCAGCGTTGAAAGAGTTTACAATGAGCAGTTCTTC
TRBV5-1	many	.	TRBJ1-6	CASSLNGPRDSPLHF	TGCGCCAGCAGCTTGAACGGACCTCGGGATTCACCCCTCCACTTT
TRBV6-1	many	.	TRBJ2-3	CASSEAAGASTDTQYF	TGTGCCAGCAGTGAAGCGGCGGGGGCCTCCACAGATACGCAGTATTTT
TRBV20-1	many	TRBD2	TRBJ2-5	CSAGSGTSGGETQYF	TGCAGTGCTGGATCCGGGACTAGCGGGGGAGAGACCCAGTACTTC
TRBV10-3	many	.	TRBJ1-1	CATTGPLNTEAFF	TGTGCCACCACAGGGCCCTTGAACACTGAAGCTTTCTTT
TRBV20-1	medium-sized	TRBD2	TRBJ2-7	CSARVGGGRTSGAEQYF	TGCAGTGCTAGAGTGGGAGGGGGCCGGACTAGCGGGGCAGAGCAGTACTTC
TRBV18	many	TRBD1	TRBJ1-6	CASSYLTGGNSPLHF	TGTGCCAGCTCGTACCTTACAGGGGGGAATTCACCCCTCCACTTT
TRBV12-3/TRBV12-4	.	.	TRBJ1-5	CASSLRVRGVGYKQPQHF	TGTGCCAGCAGTTTACGCGTCAGGGGTGTCGGGTACAAACAGCCCCAGCATTTT
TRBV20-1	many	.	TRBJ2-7	CSAEGGSYEQYF	TGCAGTGCTGAGGGGGGATCCTACGAGCAGTACTTC
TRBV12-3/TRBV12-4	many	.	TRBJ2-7	CASSLGDKQYF	TGTGCCAGCAGTTTAGGGGACAAGCAGTACTTC
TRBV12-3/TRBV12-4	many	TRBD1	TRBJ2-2	CASSQGVAGGELFF	TGTGCCAGCAGCCAGGGGGTCGCTGGGGGGGAGCTGTTTTTT
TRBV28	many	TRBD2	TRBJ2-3	CASSLGGAGSGGGRGDTQYF	TGTGCCAGCAGTTTAGGCGGGGCCGGAAGCGGGGGGGGAAGGGGAGATACGCAGTATTTT
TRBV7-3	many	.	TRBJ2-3	CASSLSSGAGEQYF	TGTGCCAGCAGCTTAAGTTCGGGGGCCGGGGAGCAGTATTTT
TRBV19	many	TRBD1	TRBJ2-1	CASSIGGRGINEQFF	TGTGCCAGTAGTATAGGCGGCAGGGGGATTAATGAGCAGTTCTTC
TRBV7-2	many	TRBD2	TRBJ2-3	CASSSRDSGGTDTQYF	TGTGCCAGCAGCTCCCGTGATAGCGGGGGCACAGATACGCAGTATTTT
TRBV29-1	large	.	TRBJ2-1	CSALGADNEQFF	TGCAGCGCCCTGGGCGCCGACAATGAGCAGTTCTTC
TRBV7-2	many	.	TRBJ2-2	CASSLGYAGELFF	TGTGCCAGCAGCTTAGGGTACGCCGGGGAGCTGTTTTTT
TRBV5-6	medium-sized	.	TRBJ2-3	CASSMGTSGTDTQYF	TGTGCCAGCAGCATGGGGACGTCGGGCACAGATACGCAGTATTTT
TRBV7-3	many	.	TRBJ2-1	CASSTGSSYNEQFF	TGTGCCAGCAGCACCGGGAGCTCCTACAATGAGCAGTTCTTC
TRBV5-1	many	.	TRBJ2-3	CASSIPRQPASTDTQYF	TGCGCCAGCAGCATTCCCAGACAGCCAGCTAGCACAGATACGCAGTATTTT
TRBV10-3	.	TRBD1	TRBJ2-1	CAISERGQGGYNAQFF	TGTGCCATCAGTGAACGAGGACAGGGGGGATACAATGCGCAGTTCTTC
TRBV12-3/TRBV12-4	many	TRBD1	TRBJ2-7	CASSSGQGRAYEQYF	TGTGCCAGCAGTTCAGGACAGGGGAGGGCCTACGAGCAGTACTTC
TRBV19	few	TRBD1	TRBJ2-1	CASRADRDTNEQFF	TGTGCCAGTAGGGCGGACAGGGACACCAATGAGCAGTTCTTC
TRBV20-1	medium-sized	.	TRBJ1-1	CSAYDRLRFSEAFF	TGCAGTGCTTATGACAGGTTAAGATTCTCTGAAGCTTTCTTT
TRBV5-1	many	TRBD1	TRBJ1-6	CASSLQTGESPLHF	TGCGCCAGCAGCTTGCAGACAGGGGAATCACCCCTCCACTTT
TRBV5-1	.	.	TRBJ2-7	CASSPQGTYEQYF	TGCGCCAGCAGTCCGCAGGGCACCTACGAGCAGTACTTC
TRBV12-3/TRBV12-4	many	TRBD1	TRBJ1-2	CASSFSGRGKGYTF	TGTGCCAGCAGTTTCTCTGGCAGGGGGAAGGGCTACACCTTC
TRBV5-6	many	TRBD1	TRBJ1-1	CASSPQGARTEAFF	TGTGCCAGCAGCCCACAGGGGGCGAGGACTGAAGCTTTCTTT
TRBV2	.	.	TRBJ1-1	CASSVPSGEMNAEAYF	TGTGCCAGCAGTGTGCCATCAGGGGAGATGAACGCTGAAGCTTACTTT
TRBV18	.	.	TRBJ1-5	CASSPLSGVGSNQPQHF	TGTGCCAGCTCACCGCTCTCGGGGGTCGGGAGCAATCAGCCCCAGCATTTT
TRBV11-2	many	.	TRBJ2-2	CASSLAALWNTGELFF	TGTGCCAGCAGCTTAGCCGCTCTTTGGAACACCGGGGAGCTGTTTTTT
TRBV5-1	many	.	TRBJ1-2	CASSLDGLAYGYTF	TGCGCCAGCAGCTTGGACGGACTCGCCTATGGCTACACCTTC
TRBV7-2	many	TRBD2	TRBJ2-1	CASSLVGGAGSNEQFF	TGTGCCAGCAGCTTAGTCGGGGGGGCCGGTAGCAATGAGCAGTTCTTC
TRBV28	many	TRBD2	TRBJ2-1	CASSSQSLAGLYNEQFF	TGTGCCAGCAGTTCACAATCCCTAGCGGGACTCTACAATGAGCAGTTCTTC
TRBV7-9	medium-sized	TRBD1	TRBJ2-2	CASSLDRVGTGELFF	TGTGCCAGCAGCCTGGACAGGGTCGGCACCGGGGAGCTGTTTTTT
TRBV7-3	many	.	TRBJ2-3	CASSRVNSDTQYF	TGTGCCAGCAGCCGTGTTAATTCCGATACGCAGTATTTT
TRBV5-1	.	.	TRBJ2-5	CAGSTQRGALETQYF	TGCGCCGGCAGCACACAACGGGGGGCTCTGGAGACCCAGTACTTC
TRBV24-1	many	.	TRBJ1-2	CATSISGYGYTF	TGTGCCACCAGTATCAGCGGCTATGGCTACACCTTC
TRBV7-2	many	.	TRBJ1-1	CASSLALGATEAFF	TGTGCCAGCAGCTTAGCATTGGGGGCCACTGAAGCTTTCTTT
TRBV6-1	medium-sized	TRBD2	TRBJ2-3	CASNLAGGSVDTQYF	TGTGCCAGCAATCTAGCGGGGGGCTCGGTGGATACGCAGTATTTT
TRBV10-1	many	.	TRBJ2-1	CASSESGGRRSYNEQFF	TGCGCCAGCAGTGAGTCGGGGGGACGGAGGTCCTACAATGAGCAGTTCTTC
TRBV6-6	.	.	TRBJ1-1	CASRLGQTTEAFF	TGTGCCAGCAGACTGGGACAAACGACTGAAGCTTTCTTT
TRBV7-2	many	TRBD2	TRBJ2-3	CASSSSGWSDTQYF	TGTGCCAGCAGCTCTAGCGGATGGTCAGATACGCAGTATTTT
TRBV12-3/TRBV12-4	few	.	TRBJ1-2	CASRHLARGRDYGYTF	TGTGCCAGCAGGCACTTAGCCCGGGGCCGCGACTATGGCTACACCTTC
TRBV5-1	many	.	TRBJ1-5	CASSLAPTGEGYNQPQHF	TGCGCCAGCAGCTTGGCCCCAACCGGTGAAGGGTATAATCAGCCCCAGCATTTT
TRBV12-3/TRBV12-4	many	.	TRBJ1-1	CASSPTVNTEAFF	TGTGCCAGCAGCCCGACAGTGAACACTGAAGCTTTCTTT
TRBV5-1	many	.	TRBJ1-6	CASSLEASYNSPLHF	TGCGCCAGCAGCTTGGAAGCCTCCTATAATTCACCCCTCCACTTT
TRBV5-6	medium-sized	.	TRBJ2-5	CASSEGPQVANF	TGTGCCAGCAGCGAGGGACCACAGGTTGCGAACTTC
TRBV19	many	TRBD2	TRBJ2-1	CASGGSEQFF	TGTGCCAGCGGGGGGAGTGAGCAGTTCTTC
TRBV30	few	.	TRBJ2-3	CAWSVGGDTQYF	TGTGCCTGGAGTGTAGGGGGGGATACGCAGTATTTT
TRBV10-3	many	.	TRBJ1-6	CAISAGTSYNSPLHF	TGTGCCATCAGTGCGGGGACCTCCTATAATTCACCCCTCCACTTT